This T cell receptor beta chain was recorded in a study of OX40 agonist ivuxolimab in advanced cancers. Germline V gene sequence: CDR1 SQVTM, CDR2 ANQGSEA. V shed 4 bases, J shed 3 bases, and the junction held 12 bases outside the gene matches. This CDR3 region has 16 residues. TCRdb's table, derived via immunoSEQ multiplex PCR, lists solely in-frame clones and lacks some. This sample has 60,000 to 70,000 clones; 85% to 90% occur once, and the top ten carry about 11%. A note on this clone: Its specificity is unknown.

Study-level findings and limits: The study found among the lowest clonal expansion in partial responders at 0.1-3.0 mg/kg.

This TCR was recovered from an adult with an advanced solid tumor such as melanoma, head and neck, liver or kidney cancer. This chain connects TRBV29-1 to TRBJ2-3; 8 bases line up with TRBD1. The specimen comprised CD4+ or CD8+ T cells sorted from blood, sampled in a trial of the OX40 agonist ivuxolimab. The CDR3 is CSVGGLDRVFTDTQYF. CDR3 DNA sequence: TGCAGCGTTGGGGGATTGGACAGGGTCTTTACAGATACGCAGTATTTT.